This TCR beta chain was sequenced for a study of OX40 agonist ivuxolimab in advanced cancers. The wider study: The drug used for patients, ivuxolimab, was an agonistic anti-OX40 (CD134) antibody. Hepatocellular carcinoma, melanoma, renal cell or head and neck cancer was diagnosed in the dose-escalation patients.

Study conclusions and caveats: Partial responders receiving 0.1-3.0 mg/kg showed among the lowest clonal expansion.

Systemic immunosuppression or autoimmune disease history was grounds to exclude patients. On this clone itself: The antigen is unknown.

Clones were read by immunoSEQ multiplex PCR, and TCRdb kept only the in-frame ones, dropping some. There are about 73,000 clones in the sample; approximately 86% occur only once, and 0.75% lies in the top ten. This TCR came from an adult with an advanced solid tumor such as melanoma, head and neck, liver or kidney cancer. The specimen comprised CD4+ or CD8+ T cells sorted from blood, sampled in a trial of the OX40 agonist ivuxolimab.

This CDR3 is CSARFGTGVFF. CDR3 coding DNA: TGCAGTGCTAGATTCGGGACGGGGGTTTTCTTC. The chain recombines TRBV20-1 with TRBJ2-1; tentative D call: TRBD2 (6 bases). Trimming removed 2 bases from V and 16 bases from J, with 15 bases in between. CDR3 length: 11 amino acids. Per the germline V gene, CDR1 is DFQATT and CDR2 is SNEGSKA (reference sequence).